Listed below are T cell receptor beta chains from one sample, sequenced in a study of regulatory T cells in long-lasting Graves disease. One entry per CDR3 protein, called by TCRdb with MiXCR from the multiplex PCR reads. The profile covers roughly 560,000 distinct CDR3 sequences, with around 16% appearing a single time and approximately 25% taken by the ten largest. The data were also submitted as part of a second study, on T cells in Graves' hyperthyroidism and ophthalmopathy.

The source material was peripheral blood mononuclear cells (PBMCs), sampled at new diagnosis, from a patient treated with antithyroid drugs. The receptor source for this set is a woman aged 40-65 years with Graves disease. CDR3s include the opening cysteine and the closing phenylalanine or tryptophan. The order of the fields is D gene, J gene, V gene, CDR3 protein. The D gene is left open where the match is weak.

>TRBD1|TRBJ2-1|TRBV5-4
CASSFGGTGLYNEQFF
>-|TRBJ2-5|TRBV5-1
CASSLRANPYQETQYF
>-|TRBJ1-6|TRBV3-1
CASTSAGGGSPLHF
>TRBD2|TRBJ2-2|TRBV12-3/TRBV12-4
CASSLWGGNTGELFF
>-|TRBJ2-7|TRBV11-2
CASSILDSSYYEQYF
>-|TRBJ2-1|TRBV6-2/TRBV6-3
CASSYGSGAYNEQFF
>-|TRBJ1-1|TRBV12-3/TRBV12-4
CASSLVGGRLTEAFF
>-|TRBJ1-2|TRBV5-1
CASSPEGEQGYTF
>-|TRBJ1-5|TRBV6-1
CASMVDSNQPQHF
>TRBD2|TRBJ2-5|TRBV12-3/TRBV12-4
CASSDTGGEWETQYF
>-|TRBJ1-2|TRBV6-1
CASALQFNYGYTF
>TRBD2|TRBJ2-1|TRBV10-1
CASSESTRGGIYNEQFF
>TRBD1|TRBJ1-5|TRBV27
CASKRTTGDGQPQHF
>TRBD2|TRBJ2-2|TRBV19
CASSVLAGSGGELFF
>-|TRBJ1-1|TRBV28
CASSLPSGNTEAFF
>TRBD2|TRBJ2-7|TRBV28
CASRTGGSYEQYF
>-|TRBJ2-5|TRBV6-1
CASSYQAGETQYF
>-|TRBJ2-3|TRBV4-1
CASSQDEGADTQYF
>TRBD1|TRBJ2-1|TRBV18
CASSPWDSAEQFF
>-|TRBJ2-7|TRBV28
CASTGHLPSYEQYF
>TRBD1|TRBJ1-2|TRBV20-1
CSASRTGHGYTF
>-|TRBJ2-7|TRBV2
CASSLRGGNPYEQYF
>-|TRBJ2-2|TRBV7-2
CASSLTTGGRATGELFF
>TRBD1|TRBJ2-3|TRBV12-3/TRBV12-4
CASRTQGDTDTQYF
>-|TRBJ1-3|TRBV7-9
CASSLQGNTIYF
>-|TRBJ1-2|TRBV5-1
CASSLGYSYGYTF
>-|TRBJ1-1|TRBV10-3
CAIKLGIDTEAFF
>-|TRBJ1-3|TRBV20-1
CSARGDASSGNTIYF
>-|TRBJ1-1|TRBV10-3
CAISEPPSRGGTEAFF
>TRBD2|TRBJ2-2|TRBV12-3/TRBV12-4
CASSLLAGFNGELFF
>TRBD1|TRBJ2-2|TRBV7-2
CASSSSERQGRTGELFF
>-|TRBJ2-4|TRBV4-1
CASTDVGRKNIQYF
>TRBD1|TRBJ1-1|TRBV12-3/TRBV12-4
CASRLSGGGTEAFF
>TRBD1|TRBJ1-4|TRBV19
CASSGITGGGSEKLFF
>-|TRBJ1-1|TRBV5-1
CASSTSSANTEAFF
>-|TRBJ2-3|TRBV11-3
CASSLVADQSDTQYF
>-|TRBJ1-1|TRBV15
CATSSRGSNTEAFF
>-|TRBJ1-2|TRBV11-2
CASSPLSTANIYGYTF
>-|TRBJ1-2|TRBV28
CASRLLGGGEGYTF
>TRBD1|TRBJ1-6|TRBV2
CASSEATGGNSPLHF
>TRBD1|TRBJ2-7|TRBV6-1
CASMDRDEQYF